Each of the 16 T cell receptor beta chains below was sequenced from the same sample in a study of blood T cells in healthy people across ages. The second PCR ran about 6 to 11 cycles with a sample-barcoded 5' primer and J-beta primers. One entry per CDR3 protein results from TCRdb running MiXCR on the 5' RACE reads. The sample has about 780,000 distinct CDR3 sequences; roughly 46% are singletons. Sequencing was done on a sample of blood. These receptors all come from an elderly man in good health.

The chain's CDR3 is CASREQITSTDTQYF. The CDR3 coding sequence is TGTGCCAGCAGGGAGCAGATAACTAGCACAGATACGCAGTATTTT. The chain joins TRBV7-2 to TRBJ2-3; D not certain. Trimming left V 6 bases short and J 0 bases short, with 13 bases between. The CDR3 contains 15 residues. Germline CDR1 and CDR2: SGHTA and FQGNSA.

The V gene is TRBV4-1, the J gene TRBJ1-2; 9 bases map to TRBD1. The germline gives CDR1 MGHRA, CDR2 YSYEKL. The V and J ends lost 0 bases and 12 bases, in that order; junction bases with no gene match: 8. The CDR3 has 14 amino acids. CDR3 in amino acids: CASSQDGDREGHTF. The CDR3 DNA is TGCGCCAGCAGCCAAGATGGGGACAGGGAAGGCCACACCTTC.

V gene TRBV6-5 combines with J gene TRBJ2-7; perhaps TRBD1 as D (6 bases). Germline V gene data show CDR1 as MNHEY and CDR2 as SVGAGI. Deletions cut 6 bases from V and 3 bases from J, with 9 bases between. There are 12 residues in the CDR3. The CDR3 nucleotides read TGTGCCAGCAGAGGGGACAACTACGAGCAGTACTTC. Translating gives CASRGDNYEQYF.

This chain joins TRBV28 and TRBJ2-5; no clear D. Germline V gene lookup returns CDR1 MDHEN and CDR2 SYDVKM. The CDR3 is 11 residues long. V dropped 3 bases and J dropped 7 bases, with 6 bases sitting between them. The CDR3 reads CASSFAATQYF. The DNA of the CDR3 is TGTGCCAGCAGTTTTGCGGCGACCCAGTACTTC.

The chain recombines TRBV28 with TRBJ1-2; possible D gene TRBD1, 5 bases. This CDR3 contains 13 residues. CDR1 is MDHEN, CDR2 SYDVKM, per germline. V shed 2 bases and J shed 9 bases, with 13 bases lying between them. CDR3 sequence (DNA): TGTGCCAGCAGTTTACCTCAGGGATACAGCTACACCTTC. It translates to CASSLPQGYSYTF.

The rearrangement uses TRBV5-1 and TRBJ1-3; D might be TRBD1 (5 bases). Trimming stripped 4 bases from V and 2 bases from J, with 16 bases between. The CDR3 length is 16 residues. Germline values: CDR1 SGHRS, CDR2 YFSETQ. This CDR3 is CASSPGSREAGNTIYF. Here the CDR3 DNA reads TGCGCCAGCAGCCCGGGGTCCAGGGAGGCTGGAAACACCATATATTTT.

This clonotype appeared once. The rearrangement uses TRBV5-1 and TRBJ2-1; TRBD1 might be the D (6 bases). The CDR3 extends over 13 amino acids. Trimming pared 1 base from V and 10 bases from J, leaving 12 bases between. Per germline, CDR1 SGHRS and CDR2 YFSETQ. CDR3 residues: CASSLKGGGEQFF. DNA for the CDR3: TGCGCCAGCAGCTTGAAGGGTGGGGGCGAGCAGTTCTTC.

This clonotype turned up a few times. The chain has TRBV5-5 and TRBJ2-3, with 9 bases aligning to TRBD1. The germline V gene encodes CDR1 SGHKS and CDR2 YYEKEE (reference sequence). The CDR3 has 16 amino acids. V gave up 3 bases and J gave up 0 bases; unmatched junction bases: 5. The CDR3 region has the DNA TGTGCCAGCAGCTGGGGACAGGGAGCGAGCACAGATACGCAGTATTTT. Encoded protein: CASSWGQGASTDTQYF.

The chain recombines TRBV7-2 with TRBJ2-3, with D perhaps given as TRBD1 or TRBD2 (5 bases each). This CDR3 has 15 residues. V lost 5 bases and J 0 bases, leaving 12 bases between the germline ends. Germline loops: CDR1 SGHTA, CDR2 FQGNSA. CDR3 nucleotide sequence: TGTGCCAGCAGCATCGGGACGCCTAGCACAGATACGCAGTATTTT. Translation gives CASSIGTPSTDTQYF.

This clonotype occurred once. One end of the junction varies from germline; a read error may be responsible. CDR3 residues: CASNQDWAKRAQYF. DNA of the CDR3: TGCGCCAGCAACCAAGATTGGGCAAAAAGGGCCCAGTACTTC. The chain couples TRBV4-3 to TRBJ2-7; D is unclear. The CDR3 is 14 amino acids. CDR1 LGHNA and CDR2 YSLEER come from the germline V gene.

The rearrangement uses TRBV29-1 and TRBJ2-4; 12 nucleotides match TRBD1. The J segment lost 6 bases and the V segment lost 4 bases, leaving 4 bases of the junction unmatched. Per the germline V gene, CDR1 is SQVTM and CDR2 is ANQGSEA. The CDR3 runs to 14 residues. CDR3 sequence: CSVVGDRGPNIQYF. In DNA form, the CDR3 reads TGCAGCGTTGTTGGGGACAGGGGGCCAAACATTCAGTACTTC.

This clonotype was found many times. The V call is TRBV7-3, the J call TRBJ2-1; 7 nucleotides align to TRBD2. After removal of 2 bases from V and 2 bases from J, the junction contained 6 bases not matched to a gene. There are 16 residues in the CDR3. The germline CDR1 and CDR2 sequences are SGHTA and FQGTGA. CDR3 DNA sequence: TGTGCCAGCAGCTTAGTGCCTAGCGGTGCCTACAATGAGCAGTTCTTC. Translating it yields CASSLVPSGAYNEQFF.

The chain has TRBV4-3 and TRBJ2-7; D uncertain. V dropped 1 base and J dropped 2 bases, with 9 bases sitting between them. The CDR3 is 14 amino acids. Germline V lookup: CDR1 LGHNA, CDR2 YSLEER. This chain's CDR3 is CASSQAPEAYEQYF. The CDR3 coding sequence is TGCGCCAGCAGCCAAGCCCCAGAAGCCTACGAGCAGTACTTC.

CDR3 loop: CSASEQYNEQFF. CDR3 nucleotide sequence: TGCAGTGCTAGCGAACAGTACAATGAGCAGTTCTTC. This rearrangement joins TRBV20-1 to TRBJ2-1; D remains unclear. The ends were cut back, 3 bases at V and 4 bases at J, with 7 bases in the middle. The CDR3 runs 12 residues. Germline loops: CDR1 DFQATT, CDR2 SNEGSKA (reference sequence).

The table lists this clonotype with a few counts. The chain has TRBV20-1 and TRBJ1-5; the D gene is possibly TRBD1 (6 bases). V lost 0 bases and J lost 1, with 13 bases in between. Germline-derived CDR1 and CDR2 are DFQATT and SNEGSKA (reference sequence). The CDR3 covers 16 residues. CDR3 DNA: TGCAGTGCTAGAGACCCCATGGGACAAAGCAATCAGCCCCAGCATTTT. This gives the protein CSARDPMGQSNQPQHF.

The chain is built from TRBV24-1 and TRBJ2-2; either TRBD1 or TRBD2 may supply D (5 bases each). The length of the CDR3 is 14 residues. Germline V gene data show CDR1 as KGHDR and CDR2 as SFDVKD. V lost 4 bases to trimming and J lost 10 bases, with 15 bases between them. CDR3 amino acids: CATSDRSRGAELFF. The DNA for the CDR3 is TGTGCCACCAGTGACCGGAGTCGGGGCGCGGAGCTGTTTTTT.